The 31 T cell receptor beta chains below all came from one sample that was sequenced in a study of CD8 T cells in ankylosing spondylitis. TCRdb re-analysed the 5' RACE reads in MiXCR, keeping a single row per CDR3 protein. The sample lists about 200,000 distinct CDR3 sequences, more than 25% occurring once. Sequencing input: blood, either unsorted or a sorted T cell fraction (not recorded which). Receptor source: a male donor with ankylosing spondylitis or in good health (not recorded which).

The V gene is TRBV12-3 or TRBV12-4, the J gene TRBJ2-1, with TRBD2 as a possible D gene (5 bases). This CDR3 is built from 16 residues. The V gene lost 5 bases and the J gene lost 5 bases, with 19 bases spanning the gap. The chain's CDR3 is CASSRPYGIGDNEQFF. DNA of the CDR3: TGTGCCAGCAGTCGTCCTTACGGGATCGGCGACAATGAGCAGTTCTTC.

The J gene is TRBJ2-7, the V gene TRBV20-1; D not certain. In germline, CDR1 is DFQATT, CDR2 SNEGSKA (reference sequence). The ends were cut back, 5 bases at V and 1 base at J, with 15 bases in the middle. CDR3 size: 14 residues. The CDR3 sequence is CSALITFGSYEQYF. CDR3 coding DNA: TGCAGTGCTCTAATAACCTTTGGGTCCTACGAGCAGTACTTC.

V gene TRBV20-1 combines with J gene TRBJ2-1; 13 bases map to TRBD2. With 0 bases clipped from V and 8 bases from J, the junction kept 7 bases outside the gene matches. The CDR3 has 16 amino acids. Germline V lookup: CDR1 DFQATT, CDR2 SNEGSKA (reference sequence). The CDR3 coding sequence is TGCAGTGCTAGAGACATACTAGCGGGAGGGCCCCATGAGCAGTTCTTC. Its translation is CSARDILAGGPHEQFF.

Many counts were recorded for this clonotype. The chain joins TRBV12-3 or TRBV12-4 to TRBJ2-7; 7 bases are shared with TRBD2. The CDR3 length is 13 residues. V lost 6 bases to trimming and J lost 6 bases; unmatched junction nucleotides: 8. CDR3 in amino acids: CASRVSSGREQYF. DNA for the CDR3: TGTGCCAGCAGGGTTTCTAGCGGCCGCGAGCAGTACTTC.

The chain couples TRBV29-1 to TRBJ2-1; 10 nucleotides line up with TRBD1. CDR3 size: 17 residues. J was trimmed by 0 bases and V by 7 bases; bases with no gene match: 12. Germline V CDR1 and CDR2: SQVTM, ANQGSEA. The CDR3 sequence is CSARTGGSVGSYNEQFF. CDR3 nucleotides: TGCAGCGCACGGACAGGGGGAAGTGTTGGCTCCTACAATGAGCAGTTCTTC.

This clonotype turned up a few times. The chain recombines TRBV5-1 with TRBJ2-2; D is unclear. Germline V gene data show CDR1 as SGHRS and CDR2 as YFSETQ. Trimming pared 0 bases from V and 8 bases from J, leaving 5 bases between. The CDR3 is 12 residues long. The CDR3 coding sequence is TGCGCCAGCAGCTTGGAATTTGGGGAGCTGTTTTTT. Residues: CASSLEFGELFF. Full variable domain (outside the CDR3, taken from reference TRBV5-1 and TRBJ2-2): KAGVTQTPRYLIKTRGQQVTLSCSPISGHRSVSWYQQTPGQGLQFLFEYFSETQRNKGNFPGRFSGRQFSNSRSEMNVSTLELGDSALYLCASSLEFGELFFGEGSRLTVL.

This clonotype turned up a few times. The gene calls are TRBV20-1 and TRBJ1-2, with 7 bases lining up with TRBD1. This CDR3 contains 15 residues. In germline, CDR1 is DFQATT, CDR2 SNEGSKA (reference sequence). The V and J ends lost 5 bases and 6 bases, in that order; junction bases with no gene match: 15. In DNA, the CDR3 is TGCAGTGCTCCGGACCTTTATACAGGGGCGCATGGCTACACCTTC. Translated, it gives CSAPDLYTGAHGYTF.

This clonotype was counted many times. This sequence joins TRBV3-1 and TRBJ2-7; the D gene is possibly TRBD1 (5 bases). CDR3 length: 15 amino acids. The V gene lost 3 bases and the J gene lost 2 bases, with 14 bases spanning the gap. Per germline, CDR1 LGHDT and CDR2 YNNKEL (reference sequence). The CDR3: CASSQKGTGTYEQYF. In DNA form, the CDR3 reads TGTGCCAGCAGCCAGAAGGGCACAGGAACCTACGAGCAGTACTTC.

The V gene is TRBV20-1, the J gene TRBJ1-1, with a weak D call TRBD1 (6 bases). The V end lost 5 bases, the J end lost 3 bases, and 16 bases lay between the germline ends. Per the germline V gene, CDR1 is DFQATT and CDR2 is SNEGSKA (reference sequence). The CDR3 totals 14 residues. In DNA, the CDR3 is TGCAGTGCTCGGCACGGACAGAGCTACACTGAAGCTTTCTTT. This gives the protein CSARHGQSYTEAFF.

The V gene is TRBV10-3, the J gene TRBJ1-1; 7 bases agree with TRBD1. V was clipped by 10 bases and J by 3 bases; unmatched bases: 8. Per the germline V gene, CDR1 is ENHRY and CDR2 is SYGVKD. CDR3 length equals 13 residues. CDR3 sequence (DNA): TGTGCCAGAAAAACAGGGGACGACACTGAAGCTTTCTTT. Protein product: CARKTGDDTEAFF.

This clonotype showed up many times. The V and J genes are TRBV5-1 and TRBJ2-1, with 7 positions matching TRBD1. The junction had 13 bases not matched to a gene; V was cut back by 4 bases and J by 6 bases. The CDR3 loop spans 16 amino acids. Germline CDR1 is SGHRS and CDR2 is YFSETQ. The CDR3 DNA follows: TGCGCCAGCAGCCCGGCCGACGACAGGGTGGGCAATGAGCAGTTCTTC. Amino acids: CASSPADDRVGNEQFF.

There are many counts of this clonotype. The chain couples TRBV5-8 to TRBJ2-1; D is tentatively TRBD1 or TRBD2 (5 bases each). Per germline, CDR1 SGHTS and CDR2 YDEGEE. V lost 0 bases and J lost 4, with 11 bases in between. The CDR3 length is 15 residues. This CDR3 is CASSLAWGSYNEQFF. Here the CDR3 DNA reads TGTGCCAGCAGCTTGGCCTGGGGGTCTTACAATGAGCAGTTCTTC.

This clonotype was seen repeatedly, ten times or more. The rearrangement uses TRBV4-2 and TRBJ1-2; D gene unclear. From germline, CDR1 is LGHNA and CDR2 YNFKEQ. CDR3 length: 14 residues. Trimming stripped 1 base from V and 4 bases from J, with 10 bases between. CDR3 in amino acids: CASSQAGQRYGYTF. The CDR3, as DNA: TGTGCCAGCAGCCAAGCGGGCCAGCGCTATGGCTACACCTTC.

This clonotype came up many times. The gene calls are TRBV5-6 and TRBJ2-2; 7 bases agree with TRBD2. Germline CDR1 and CDR2: SGHDT and YYEEEE. V shed 3 bases, J shed 1 base, and the junction held 6 bases outside the gene matches. The CDR3 loop spans 16 amino acids. CDR3 sequence (DNA): TGTGCCAGCAGCTCTCCCACTAGCGAGAACACCGGGGAGCTGTTTTTT. This codes for CASSSPTSENTGELFF.

This clonotype came up a few times. This chain joins TRBV7-2 and TRBJ1-2; weak D call: TRBD1 (5 bases). The CDR3 is 14 amino acids. The V gene lost 1 base and the J gene lost 3 bases, with 9 bases spanning the gap. Germline CDR1 and CDR2: SGHTA and FQGNSA. The CDR3 sequence is CASSLDGADYGYTF. CDR3 coding DNA: TGTGCCAGCAGCTTAGACGGGGCAGACTATGGCTACACCTTC.

This clonotype was recorded at least ten times. CDR3 loop: CASSLKTSGRGNEQFF. CDR3 DNA sequence: TGTGCCAGCAGCCTCAAGACTAGCGGGAGGGGCAATGAGCAGTTCTTC. The chain recombines TRBV3-1 with TRBJ2-1; 14 bases line up with TRBD2. With V trimmed by 4 bases and J by 6 bases, 5 bases remained unmatched. The CDR3 covers 16 residues. Germline V gene sequence: CDR1 LGHDT, CDR2 YNNKEL (reference sequence).

This clonotype was detected ten times or more. This chain connects TRBV10-3 to TRBJ1-5; TRBD1 might be the D (5 bases). Germline assignment: CDR1 ENHRY and CDR2 SYGVKD. V was pared by 4 bases and J by 0 bases, with 10 bases between. This CDR3 has 15 residues. This chain's CDR3 is CAISVRGVSNQPQHF. The DNA of the CDR3 is TGTGCCATCAGTGTTCGGGGCGTTAGCAATCAGCCCCAGCATTTT.

This clonotype was seen ten or more times. This chain uses TRBV2 with TRBJ2-5, with 8 bases matching TRBD2. Germline CDR1 is SNHLY and CDR2 is FYNNEI. The CDR3 length is 14 residues. The V segment lost 1 base and the J segment 4 bases; nucleotides outside the gene matches: 2. As DNA, the CDR3 is TGTGCCAGCAGTGAAGGGCTAGCGGGAGAGACCCAGTACTTC. Translating gives CASSEGLAGETQYF.

This clonotype has more than one count but fewer than ten. The chain couples TRBV6-1 to TRBJ2-7; TRBD2 is a possible D gene (6 bases). V was clipped by 6 bases and J by 2 bases, with 14 bases between them. CDR1 and CDR2 (germline): MNHNS, SASEGT. This CDR3 is 14 amino acids long. The CDR3 loop is CASSHREPPYEQYF. The CDR3 region has the DNA TGTGCCAGCAGCCACCGGGAGCCCCCCTACGAGCAGTACTTC.

This clonotype has at least ten counts. The chain employs TRBV18 and TRBJ2-7; D uncertain. The CDR3 sequence is 16 residues long. Germline CDR1 reads KGHSH; CDR2 reads LQKENI. V was pared by 3 bases and J by 5 bases, with 20 bases between. CDR3 sequence (DNA): TGTGCCAGCTCACCCTCCACATTCAGCCCCAATAACGAGCAGTACTTC. Amino acids: CASSPSTFSPNNEQYF.

This rearrangement joins TRBV4-2 to TRBJ1-3; D gene unclear. The germline CDR1 and CDR2 sequences are LGHNA and YNFKEQ. The germline V and J ends were trimmed by 0 bases and 4 bases, with 16 bases remaining between them. The CDR3 length is 17 residues. The CDR3 loop is CASSQDLGQAMGNTIYF. The CDR3 coding sequence is TGTGCCAGCAGCCAAGATCTAGGTCAGGCGATGGGAAACACCATATATTTT.

This clonotype was picked up many times. This sequence joins TRBV20-1 and TRBJ2-3; 11 bases align to TRBD1. The ends lost 6 bases at V and 6 bases at J; junction bases unmatched: 5. There are 13 residues in the CDR3. CDR1 is DFQATT, CDR2 SNEGSKA, per germline (reference sequence). The CDR3 sequence: CSASGTGGDTQYF. The CDR3 DNA follows: TGCAGTGCGTCCGGGACAGGGGGTGATACGCAGTATTTT.

This clonotype occurred many times. The chain employs TRBV13 and TRBJ2-7, with 7 nucleotides matching TRBD2. V dropped 4 bases and J dropped 0; count of bases not matched to a gene: 12. Per germline, CDR1 PRHDT and CDR2 FYEKMQ (reference sequence). The CDR3 is 17 amino acids. The CDR3 nucleotides read TGTGCCAGCAGCTGGGGTACTAGCGCGAACAGCTCCTACGAGCAGTACTTC. Protein product: CASSWGTSANSSYEQYF. The whole variable domain, remainder taken from reference TRBV13 and TRBJ2-7, is AAGVIQSPRHLIKEKRETATLKCYPIPRHDTVYWYQQGPGQDPQFLISFYEKMQSDKGSIPDRFSAQQFSDYHSELNMSSLELGDSALYFCASSWGTSANSSYEQYFGPGTRLTVT.

This clonotype has a count of ten or more. The chain recombines TRBV20-1 with TRBJ1-2, with 8 bases lining up with TRBD1. Per germline, CDR1 DFQATT and CDR2 SNEGSKA (reference sequence). The CDR3 contains 13 residues. With 2 bases clipped from V and 3 bases from J, the junction kept 2 bases outside the gene matches. In DNA, the CDR3 is TGCAGTGCTAGACTACAGGGGGACTATGGCTACACCTTC. It specifies CSARLQGDYGYTF.

This clonotype came up many times. The chain is built from TRBV7-9 and TRBJ1-5, with 9 bases lining up with TRBD1. V shed 5 bases and J 5 bases; nucleotides not matched to a gene: 7. In germline, CDR1 is SEHNR, CDR2 FQNEAQ (reference sequence). This CDR3 comprises 15 residues. CDR3 in DNA: TGTGCCAGCAGCCTAGGGGACAGGGACGATCAGCCCCAGCATTTT. This codes for CASSLGDRDDQPQHF.

The table lists this clonotype with many counts. This chain joins TRBV9 and TRBJ2-5; TRBD1 or TRBD2 may be the D gene (6 bases each). The CDR3 runs to 16 residues. Trimming left V 4 bases short and J 4 bases short, with 20 bases between. Germline V lookup: CDR1 SGDLS, CDR2 YYNGEE. In DNA form, the CDR3 reads TGTGCCAGCAGCCCTGAGGGGGGTCCCCAGGGAGAGACCCAGTACTTC. Its translation: CASSPEGGPQGETQYF.

This clonotype was seen at least ten times. J is TRBJ2-1 and V is TRBV3-1; tentative D call: TRBD2 (7 bases). CDR3 length equals 14 residues. Trimming pared 4 bases from V and 4 bases from J, leaving 11 bases between. Germline CDR1 and CDR2: LGHDT and YNNKEL (reference sequence). DNA of the CDR3: TGTGCCAGCAGCCCAGCGGGACAATACAATGAGCAGTTCTTC. Protein: CASSPAGQYNEQFF.

Ten or more counts support this clonotype. This rearrangement joins TRBV4-2 to TRBJ2-1; D perhaps matches TRBD2 (5 bases). The CDR3 has 14 amino acids. V lost 4 bases, J lost 5 bases, and 12 bases lay in between. Germline CDR1 and CDR2: LGHNA and YNFKEQ. The CDR3 DNA reads as TGTGCCAGCAGCCTCCGACTAATGAACAATGAGCAGTTCTTC. This codes for CASSLRLMNNEQFF.

The CDR3, as DNA: TGTGCTAGTGGTCCCGATCCCAAGACAGGGTTGGGACGTTGGCCCCAGCATTTT. Its protein product is CASGPDPKTGLGRWPQHF. The J gene is TRBJ1-5, the V gene TRBV12-5, with 7 bases fitting TRBD1. CDR3 length: 18 residues. CDR1 and CDR2 (germline): LGHNT, FRNRAP. Trimming at V came to 5 bases and at J to 9 bases, leaving 22 bases not matched to a gene.

This clonotype was observed at least ten times. V usage is TRBV12-3 or TRBV12-4 and J usage is TRBJ2-5, with 11 bases identical to TRBD2. V was pared by 5 bases and J by 7 bases, with 9 bases of the junction left unmatched. The CDR3 spans 15 residues. The CDR3 DNA is TGTGCCAGCAGTACCGGGACTAGCGGTTTACGGACCCAGTACTTC. This encodes CASSTGTSGLRTQYF.

This clonotype was seen just once. A read error may produce the germline difference seen at one junction end. The J gene is TRBJ2-5, the V gene TRBV5-5, with D perhaps TRBD1 or TRBD2 (5 bases each). The CDR3 consists of 16 residues. Per germline, CDR1 SGHKS and CDR2 YYEKEE (reference sequence). CDR3 in DNA: TGTCCCAGCAGCTTGGCCGAGGGGTCCAAGGCAGGGACCCAGTACTTC. This gives the protein CPSSLAEGSKAGTQYF.